These 31 T cell receptor beta chains were all obtained from the same sample, sequenced in a study of T-cell reconstitution after alpha-beta-depleted transplantation in children. Molecular barcoding with unique molecular identifiers was used for the TCRbeta library. From the PCR reads, TCRdb called clonotypes with MiXCR, one entry per CDR3 protein. The table lists 97,000 or so distinct CDR3 sequences, approximately 8% of them singletons. Material: PBMCs, obtained before TCRalphabeta/CD19-depleted stem cell transplant. Receptors originate from a boy between 2 and 15 years old with acute lymphoblastic leukemia, due to receive a stem cell transplant.

The chain employs TRBV7-9 and TRBJ2-2; 8 positions agree with TRBD2. This CDR3 region has 15 residues. The V gene end was trimmed by 5 bases and the J gene end by 3 bases; junction bases not matched to a gene: 5. Germline CDR1 SEHNR, CDR2 FQNEAQ (reference sequence). In DNA, the CDR3 is TGTGCCAGCAGCGCCGGGGGGGAGTACACCGGGGAGCTGTTTTTT. This encodes CASSAGGEYTGELFF.

About this clonotype itself: A much more abundant neighbour one base away suggests this may be a read error. The chain has TRBV5-6 and TRBJ2-3, with D possibly TRBD2 on 5 matching bases. There are 15 residues in the CDR3. From germline, CDR1 is SGHDT and CDR2 YYEEEE. DNA of the CDR3: TGTGCCAGCAGCTTGGGGCCTTCTAGCACATATACGCAGTATTTT. Its translation is CASSLGPSSTYTQYF.

This chain uses TRBV9 with TRBJ1-4; D gene ambiguous. The germline V and J ends were trimmed by 0 bases and 11 bases, with 14 bases remaining between them. The CDR3 runs 14 residues. Germline CDR1 is SGDLS and CDR2 is YYNGEE. The CDR3 coding sequence is TGTGCCAGCAGCGTAGAGGGCCGAGTGGGGAAACTGTTTTTT. Amino acids: CASSVEGRVGKLFF.

This clonotype came up many times. The genes are TRBV12-3 or TRBV12-4 and TRBJ2-7; D might be TRBD2 (6 bases). The CDR3 is made up of 16 amino acids. Trimming took 5 bases from V and 0 from J, leaving 17 bases between them. CDR3 DNA: TGTGCCAGCAGTCCAAGCCACAGACTAGTCTCCTACGAGCAGTACTTC. It specifies CASSPSHRLVSYEQYF.

This clonotype was seen ten or more times. The V gene is TRBV20-1, the J gene TRBJ2-1, with D hard to call. The V gene lost 6 bases and the J gene lost 2 bases, with 14 bases spanning the gap. Germline V CDR1 and CDR2: DFQATT, SNEGSKA (reference sequence). The CDR3 length is 14 residues. This CDR3 reads CSAARPDAYNEQFF. In nucleotides, the CDR3 is TGCAGTGCCGCCCGGCCGGACGCCTACAATGAGCAGTTCTTC.

This rearrangement joins TRBV20-1 to TRBJ2-7; TRBD2 is a possible D gene (5 bases). V dropped 6 bases and J dropped 2 bases, with 14 bases sitting between them. In germline, CDR1 is DFQATT, CDR2 SNEGSKA (reference sequence). This CDR3 spans 13 amino acids. The DNA for the CDR3 is TGCAGTGCCGATGGCGGGCGGGCCTACGAGCAGTACTTC. This translates into CSADGGRAYEQYF.

The chain uses TRBV27 and TRBJ1-6; TRBD1 matches at 9 bases. The trim removed 2 bases at V and 7 bases at J, leaving 6 bases unmatched. The CDR3 sequence is 16 residues long. Germline assignment: CDR1 MNHEY and CDR2 SMNVEV (reference sequence). The DNA for the CDR3 is TGTGCCAGCAGTTTAGGTTTCGGACAGGGGAATTCACCCCTCCACTTT. This sequence encodes CASSLGFGQGNSPLHF.

This clonotype was detected many times. V and J are TRBV20-1 and TRBJ2-2; D might be TRBD1 or TRBD2, each matching 5 bases. The CDR3 spans 13 residues. The V gene lost 3 bases and the J gene lost 4 bases, with 9 bases spanning the gap. Germline V lookup: CDR1 DFQATT, CDR2 SNEGSKA (reference sequence). The CDR3 sequence: CSARGPLTGELFF. Here the CDR3 DNA reads TGCAGTGCTAGGGGACCTCTCACCGGGGAGCTGTTTTTT.

This clonotype showed up just a few times. This sequence joins TRBV27 and TRBJ2-5; TRBD1 matches at 7 bases. CDR1 and CDR2 (germline): MNHEY, SMNVEV (reference sequence). V trimming: 2 bases; J trimming: 5 bases; junction bases outside the gene matches: 5. The CDR3 extends over 14 amino acids. The DNA for the CDR3 is TGTGCCAGCAGTTTAATGTCCAGGGGGGAGACCCAGTACTTC. Encoded protein: CASSLMSRGETQYF.

The chain employs TRBV12-3 or TRBV12-4 and TRBJ2-3; D remains unclear. V gave up 6 bases and J gave up 7 bases, with 20 bases separating them. The CDR3 is made up of 15 amino acids. The CDR3 loop reads CASSLPGSLRYTQYF. In nucleotides, the CDR3 is TGTGCCAGCAGCCTACCGGGCTCATTAAGGTATACGCAGTATTTT.

This clonotype was seen at least ten times. This chain connects TRBV29-1 to TRBJ1-1; D not resolved. In germline, CDR1 is SQVTM, CDR2 ANQGSEA. The CDR3 loop spans 10 amino acids. The ends were cut back, 4 bases at V and 2 bases at J, with 2 bases in the middle. CDR3: CSVVNTEAFF. The CDR3 coding sequence is TGCAGCGTTGTAAACACTGAAGCTTTCTTT.

This clonotype was counted at least ten times. This rearrangement joins TRBV27 to TRBJ1-2; the D gene is possibly TRBD1 (6 bases). Trimming cost V 3 bases and J 4 bases, with 18 bases left between them. Germline CDR1 and CDR2: MNHEY and SMNVEV (reference sequence). The CDR3 loop spans 16 amino acids. CDR3 protein: CASSFRGWEGGYGYTF. The CDR3 bases are TGTGCCAGCAGTTTTCGGGGTTGGGAGGGGGGCTATGGCTACACCTTC.

V usage is TRBV6-1 and J usage is TRBJ1-5, with 7 bases matching TRBD2. With the DNA end fitting TRBJ2-3 better, the J assignment may be wrong. This CDR3 comprises 14 residues. Germline values: CDR1 MNHNS, CDR2 SASEGT. In DNA form, the CDR3 reads TGTGCCAGCAGTGGGGGGGGGAAGGTTCAGCCCCAGTATTTT. Encoded protein: CASSGGGKVQPQYF.

This clonotype showed up many times. This sequence joins TRBV6-5 and TRBJ1-4, with 8 bases matching TRBD1. The germline CDR1 and CDR2 sequences are MNHEY and SVGAGI. J was trimmed by 6 bases and V by 7 bases; bases with no gene match: 10. The CDR3 spans 15 residues. In nucleotides, the CDR3 is TGTGCCAGCACCAATCCGGGCAGGGGGCATGAAAAACTGTTTTTT. It translates to CASTNPGRGHEKLFF.

As concerns this clonotype: The junction departs from germline at one end; a sequencing error may be responsible. The genes are TRBV7-7 and TRBJ2-3, with D perhaps given as TRBD1 or TRBD2 (5 bases each). Germline lookup yields CDR1 SSHAT and CDR2 FNYEAQ (reference sequence). The CDR3 has 16 residues. The CDR3: CASSPRARGATDTQYF. The DNA for the CDR3 is TGTGCTAGCAGCCCCCGGGCCAGAGGGGCGACAGATACGCAGTATTTT.

This rearrangement joins TRBV10-1 to TRBJ1-1; D may be TRBD1 (5 bases). This CDR3 is built from 14 residues. Between the trimmed V and J ends, which lost 6 bases and 6 bases, there was a span of 17 bases. Germline V gives CDR1 WNHNN, CDR2 SYGVQD (reference sequence). In nucleotides, the CDR3 is TGCGCCAGCAGCGTTCTGCAGGGTGGGGCTGAAGCTTTCTTT. Its translation: CASSVLQGGAEAFF.

This sequence joins TRBV20-1 and TRBJ2-7; weak D call: TRBD1 (8 bases). This CDR3 region has 13 residues. Germline V gives CDR1 DFQATT, CDR2 SNEGSKA (reference sequence). The V gene lost 7 bases and the J gene lost 2 bases, with 15 bases spanning the gap. CDR3 sequence: CSVRQGRAYEQYF. CDR3 coding DNA: TGCAGTGTCCGACAGGGGAGGGCCTACGAGCAGTACTTC.

The table lists this clonotype with many counts. The rearrangement uses TRBV9 and TRBJ1-3; 10 positions match TRBD1. This CDR3 has 16 amino acids. With V trimmed by 5 bases and J by 0 bases, 5 bases remained unmatched. The germline CDR1 and CDR2 sequences are SGDLS and YYNGEE. CDR3 coding DNA: TGTGCCAGCAGTAGGGACAGGGGCTACTCTGGAAACACCATATATTTT. This gives the protein CASSRDRGYSGNTIYF.

This clonotype turned up a few times. The chain recombines TRBV29-1 with TRBJ2-7; 8 bases agree with TRBD1. The CDR3 runs 13 residues. Germline loops: CDR1 SQVTM, CDR2 ANQGSEA. V lost 5 bases to trimming and J lost 2 bases; unmatched junction nucleotides: 5. The CDR3 spells CSVTGGVTYEQYF. The CDR3 DNA reads as TGCAGCGTTACAGGGGGTGTAACCTACGAGCAGTACTTC.

The table lists this clonotype with a few counts. The chain has TRBV7-2 and TRBJ1-4; unclear D gene. V was clipped by 3 bases and J by 7 bases, with 9 bases between them. CDR3 size: 13 residues. Germline-derived CDR1 and CDR2 are SGHTA and FQGNSA. CDR3 sequence: CASSLGRAEKLFF. CDR3 in DNA: TGTGCCAGCAGCTTGGGGAGGGCTGAAAAACTGTTTTTT.

This clonotype showed up many times. The chain combines TRBV5-1 with TRBJ2-3; maybe TRBD2 (6 bases). V lost 2 bases to trimming and J lost 0 bases, with 16 bases between them. The germline V gene has CDR1 SGHRS and CDR2 YFSETQ. This CDR3 is 17 amino acids long. The CDR3 DNA sequence: TGCGCCAGCAGCTTCCCTAGCGCGTTATCTAGCACAGATACGCAGTATTTT. Protein product: CASSFPSALSSTDTQYF.

This clonotype appeared a few times. The chain couples TRBV12-3 or TRBV12-4 to TRBJ1-6; 11 bases match TRBD1. V shed 4 bases, J shed 9 bases, and the junction held 5 bases outside the gene matches. This CDR3 comprises 15 residues. CDR3 in DNA: TGTGCCAGCAGTTGGGGGACAGGGGGAAGTTCACCCCTCCACTTT. It codes for CASSWGTGGSSPLHF.

This clonotype was observed at least ten times. V gene TRBV29-1 combines with J gene TRBJ1-1; D remains ambiguous. The CDR3 has 15 residues. V was trimmed by 3 bases and J by 2 bases, leaving 16 bases between them. Germline V gene data show CDR1 as SQVTM and CDR2 as ANQGSEA. The DNA of the CDR3 is TGCAGCGTTGACGCCGCCGAACACCTTAACACTGAAGCTTTCTTT. Amino acid sequence: CSVDAAEHLNTEAFF.

In this sample, this clonotype turned up a few times. The rearrangement joins TRBV11-2 to TRBJ2-1, with 14 bases lining up with TRBD2. The ends lost 2 bases at V and 4 bases at J; junction bases unmatched: 7. The germline V gene encodes CDR1 SGHAT and CDR2 FQNNGV. This CDR3 has 18 residues. CDR3 residues: CASSLSVGLAGVYNEQFF. The CDR3 DNA follows: TGTGCCAGCAGCTTATCAGTGGGACTAGCGGGGGTTTACAATGAGCAGTTCTTC.

This clonotype was seen ten or more times. The rearrangement links TRBV7-2 to TRBJ2-3; D might be TRBD1 (5 bases). The CDR3 runs 17 residues. Between the trimmed V and J ends, which lost 4 bases and 5 bases, there was a span of 22 bases. The germline gives CDR1 SGHTA, CDR2 FQGNSA. The CDR3 sequence is CASSSPLTGTTVDTQYF. The CDR3 region has the DNA TGTGCCAGCAGCTCCCCTCTAACAGGAACTACAGTAGATACGCAGTATTTT. The variable domain in full, with the rest retrieved from reference TRBV7-2 and TRBJ2-3, is GAGVSQSPSNKVTEKGKDVELRCDPISGHTALYWYRQSLGQGLEFLIYFQGNSAPDKSGLPSDRFSAERTGGSVSTLTIQRTQQEDSAVYLCASSSPLTGTTVDTQYFGPGTRLTVL.

This clonotype was seen at least ten times. J is TRBJ2-1 and V is TRBV5-1; 7 bases align to TRBD1. V lost 2 bases to trimming and J lost 0 bases; unmatched junction nucleotides: 8. Germline V gene data show CDR1 as SGHRS and CDR2 as YFSETQ. CDR3 length: 17 residues. Here the CDR3 reads CASSLDNRGSSYNEQFF. In DNA form, the CDR3 reads TGCGCCAGCAGCTTAGATAACAGGGGAAGCTCCTACAATGAGCAGTTCTTC.

At least ten counts were recorded for this clonotype. V usage is TRBV7-7 and J usage is TRBJ2-7; D unclear. The germline V and J ends were trimmed by 1 base and 5 bases, with 0 bases remaining between them. This CDR3 has 10 amino acids. Germline loops: CDR1 SSHAT, CDR2 FNYEAQ (reference sequence). The CDR3 reads CASSLDEQYF. CDR3 DNA: TGTGCCAGCAGCTTAGACGAGCAGTACTTC.

This clonotype occurred a few times. The CDR3 DNA sequence: TGTGCCAGCAGCTCCAACACGGTTATAAACGCTGAAGCTTTCTTT. Amino acid sequence: CASSSNTVINAEAFF. The gene calls are TRBV7-6 and TRBJ1-1, with D unresolved. CDR3 length: 15 residues. Germline V CDR1 and CDR2: SGHVS, FNYEAQ. The V end lost 4 bases, the J end lost 6 bases, and 18 bases lay between the germline ends.

The sample holds many counts of this clonotype. The genes are TRBV6-5 and TRBJ2-2; D is perhaps TRBD2 (5 bases). Trimming pared 2 bases from V and 5 bases from J, leaving 12 bases between. CDR1 and CDR2 from the germline V gene are MNHEY and SVGAGI. The CDR3 loop spans 15 amino acids. In DNA form, the CDR3 reads TGTGCCAGCAGTTACAGCCAATCGGGGACCGGGGAGCTGTTTTTT. Translation: CASSYSQSGTGELFF.

V gene TRBV15 combines with J gene TRBJ2-1, with D maybe TRBD2 (5 bases). CDR3 length: 16 residues. Looked up from germline, CDR1 is LNHNV and CDR2 is YYDKDF (reference sequence). V was cut by 0 bases and J by 4 bases, with 13 bases left in between. This CDR3 is CATSRDGVAKYNEQFF. In nucleotides, the CDR3 is TGTGCCACCAGCAGAGATGGGGTAGCGAAGTACAATGAGCAGTTCTTC.

This clonotype came up many times. The chain joins TRBV29-1 to TRBJ2-7; weak D call: TRBD2 (5 bases). Germline CDR1 and CDR2: SQVTM and ANQGSEA. Trimming took 6 bases from V and 3 from J, leaving 9 bases between them. The CDR3 runs 11 residues. The CDR3 sequence is CSVETSYEQYF. CDR3 DNA: TGCAGCGTGGAAACTAGCTACGAGCAGTACTTC.